The 18 T cell receptor beta chains in this list originate from one sample, sequenced in a study of regulatory T cells in long-lasting Graves disease. Time point of the sample: newly diagnosed GD, antithyroid drugs for less than 3 months. RNA isolated from PBMCs was used to make the TCR library. For TCR beta, libraries came from iRepertoire HTBI primers and Arm-PCR of CDR3 regions. TCRdb independently ran MiXCR on the multiplex PCR reads; one entry per CDR3 protein. Found here are 350,000 to 400,000 distinct CDR3 sequences, about 14% of them singletons; the top ten hold about a fifth. This material consisted of peripheral blood mononuclear cells (PBMCs), taken at new diagnosis, from a patient treated with antithyroid drugs. The receptors here all came from a female donor with Graves disease.

Many counts were recorded for this clonotype. J is TRBJ2-3 and V is TRBV7-2; 8 bases match TRBD2. The CDR3 is made up of 21 amino acids. V was clipped by 1 base and J by 0 bases; unmatched bases: 18. CDR1 is SGHTA and CDR2 is FQGNSA in the germline V gene. The CDR3 DNA sequence: TGTGCCAGCAGCTTAGTACGGCCCTCCCCTAGCGGGTCCACTAGCACAGATACGCAGTATTTT. It encodes CASSLVRPSPSGSTSTDTQYF. Full variable domain (missing parts from reference TRBV7-2 and TRBJ2-3): GAGVSQSPSNKVTEKGKDVELRCDPISGHTALYWYRQSLGQGLEFLIYFQGNSAPDKSGLPSDRFSAERTGGSVSTLTIQRTQQEDSAVYLCASSLVRPSPSGSTSTDTQYFGPGTRLTVL.

This clonotype was counted at least ten times. The chain is built from TRBV7-9 and TRBJ2-5; TRBD1 might be the D (6 bases). Germline V gene sequence: CDR1 SEHNR, CDR2 FQNEAQ (reference sequence). Trimming took off 9 bases at V and 5 bases at J, with 19 bases between the two ends. CDR3 size: 14 residues. CDR3 in amino acids: CASDLVGGVETQYF. In DNA form, the CDR3 reads TGTGCCAGTGACCTGGTAGGGGGAGTGGAGACCCAGTACTTC.

There are many counts of this clonotype. The chain employs TRBV7-9 and TRBJ1-1, with D tentatively TRBD1 (5 bases). Germline V lookup: CDR1 SEHNR, CDR2 FQNEAQ (reference sequence). V was clipped by 7 bases and J by 0 bases, with 12 bases between them. This CDR3 has 14 amino acids. The CDR3 region is CASNARGMNTEAFF. DNA for the CDR3: TGTGCCAGCAACGCGCGGGGGATGAACACTGAAGCTTTCTTT.

This clonotype came up many times. CDR3 residues: CASSLHSGSGNTIYF. The CDR3 nucleotides read TGTGCCAGCAGCTTACATTCGGGCTCTGGAAACACCATATATTTT. The rearrangement uses TRBV11-2 and TRBJ1-3, with unresolved D. The CDR3 consists of 15 residues. The germline gives CDR1 SGHAT, CDR2 FQNNGV. Between the trimmed V and J ends, which lost 2 bases and 0 bases, there was a span of 8 bases.

This clonotype was counted between two and nine times. The chain carries TRBV28 and TRBJ2-5, with TRBD2 identical over 7 bases. V lost 4 bases to trimming and J lost 7 bases; unmatched junction nucleotides: 0. In germline, CDR1 is MDHEN, CDR2 SYDVKM. The CDR3 sequence is 11 residues long. CDR3 DNA sequence: TGTGCCAGCAGTTGGGGGGGGACCCAGTACTTC. It is translated as CASSWGGTQYF. Together with reference TRBV28 and TRBJ2-5, the CDR3 gives the full variable domain: DVKVTQSSRYLVKRTGEKVFLECVQDMDHENMFWYRQDPGLGLRLIYFSYDVKMKEKGDIPEGYSVSREKKERFSLILESASTNQTSMYLCASSWGGTQYFGPGTRLLVL.

The rearrangement joins TRBV7-6 to TRBJ2-7; D may be TRBD1 or TRBD2 (7 bases each). The CDR3 consists of 15 residues. The germline V gene has CDR1 SGHVS and CDR2 FNYEAQ. With 5 bases removed from V and 4 bases from J, the gap between germline ends came to 18 bases. Here the CDR3 DNA reads TGTGCCAGCAGCCCCCGTCCAGGGGGGGGATACGAGCAGTACTTC. It codes for CASSPRPGGGYEQYF. The variable domain in full, with the rest retrieved from reference TRBV7-6 and TRBJ2-7, is GAGVSQSPRYKVTKRGQDVALRCDPISGHVSLYWYRQALGQGPEFLTYFNYEAQQDKSGLPNDRFSAERPEGSISTLTIQRTEQRDSAMYRCASSPRPGGGYEQYFGPGTRLTVT.

In this sample, this clonotype turned up many times. The gene calls are TRBV24-1 and TRBJ2-3; no reliable D call. The CDR3 sequence is 15 residues long. V lost 1 base and J 0 bases, leaving 7 bases between the germline ends. Germline V gene lookup returns CDR1 KGHDR and CDR2 SFDVKD. CDR3 region: CATSDFAQSTDTQYF. CDR3 nucleotides: TGTGCCACCAGTGATTTCGCCCAGAGCACAGATACGCAGTATTTT.

This clonotype came up a few times. The CDR3 reads CSVEGAGGNYGYTF. In DNA form, the CDR3 reads TGCAGCGTTGAAGGGGCAGGGGGGAACTATGGCTACACCTTC. The V gene is TRBV29-1, the J gene TRBJ1-2; 7 nucleotides align to TRBD1. The V gene end was trimmed by 1 base and the J gene end by 2 bases; junction bases not matched to a gene: 4. CDR1 and CDR2 (germline): SQVTM, ANQGSEA. The CDR3 is 14 residues long.

For this clonotype: A much larger clone is a single base away; this may be a read error. The chain links TRBV5-1 to TRBJ2-7; 12 bases map to TRBD2. This CDR3 comprises 15 residues. The germline gives CDR1 SGHRS, CDR2 YFSETQ. V gave up 4 bases and J gave up 3 bases; unmatched junction bases: 5. The CDR3 loop reads CASSTLAGGNYEQYF. The CDR3 region has the DNA TGCGCCAGCAGCACGCTAGCGGGAGGGAACTACGAGCAGTACTTC. Based on the CDR3 plus reference TRBV5-1 and TRBJ2-7, the full variable domain is KAGVTQTPRYLIKTRGQQVTLSCSPISGHRSVSWYQQTPGQGLQFLFEYFSETQRNKGNFPGRFSGRQFSNSRSEMNVSTLELGDSALYLCASSTLAGGNYEQYFGPGTRLTVT.

CDR3 loop: CASSHPVAGGNEQFF. The DNA of the CDR3 is TGTGCCAGCAGCCATCCGGTAGCGGGGGGGAATGAGCAGTTCTTC. This rearrangement joins TRBV4-2 to TRBJ2-1, with 11 bases matching TRBD2. The CDR3 length is 15 residues. V lost 3 bases to trimming and J lost 7 bases; unmatched junction nucleotides: 5. Germline lookup yields CDR1 LGHNA and CDR2 YNFKEQ.

In its sample, this clonotype was seen a few times. One base away lies a much larger clone, so this may be a sequencing read error. The V call is TRBV5-6, the J call TRBJ1-2; 10 nucleotides align to TRBD1. J gave up 8 bases and V 3 bases, and 4 bases lay outside the gene matches. Germline CDR1 SGHDT, CDR2 YYEEEE. The CDR3 runs to 13 residues. CDR3 sequence reads: CASSSGQGKGYTF. In nucleotides, the CDR3 is TGTGCCAGCAGCTCGGGACAGGGGAAAGGCTACACCTTC.

This clonotype has at least ten counts. The chain employs TRBV28 and TRBJ2-3; the match to TRBD2 covers 7 bases. The V gene's germline CDR1 is MDHEN and CDR2 SYDVKM. The CDR3 contains 16 residues. The V gene end was trimmed by 6 bases and the J gene end by 1 base; junction bases not matched to a gene: 10. DNA of the CDR3: TGTGCCAGCAGCCCCTTCTCCACTAGCGGCACAGATACGCAGTATTTT. Its protein is CASSPFSTSGTDTQYF. Full variable domain (missing parts from reference TRBV28 and TRBJ2-3): DVKVTQSSRYLVKRTGEKVFLECVQDMDHENMFWYRQDPGLGLRLIYFSYDVKMKEKGDIPEGYSVSREKKERFSLILESASTNQTSMYLCASSPFSTSGTDTQYFGPGTRLTVL.

On this clonotype: One junction end does not reproduce the germline sequence, and a read error may be involved. This chain links TRBV6-2 or TRBV6-3 with TRBJ2-2, with 8 bases fitting TRBD2. The CDR3 totals 17 residues. The germline V gene encodes CDR1 MNHEY and CDR2 SVGEGT. The CDR3 region is CASSYRPASGLAGGLFF. DNA for the CDR3: TGTGCCAGCAGTTACCGCCCGGCTAGCGGGCTCGCCGGGGGGCTGTTTTTT.

The J gene is TRBJ2-1, the V gene TRBV6-2 or TRBV6-3; tentatively, D is TRBD2 (6 bases). This CDR3 is 15 amino acids long. V was trimmed by 1 base and J by 2 bases, leaving 9 bases between them. Germline V gene data show CDR1 as MNHEY and CDR2 as SVGEGT. The CDR3 coding sequence is TGTGCCAGCAGTTACTATGCGGGGACCTACAATGAGCAGTTCTTC. This translates into CASSYYAGTYNEQFF.

The chain links TRBV19 to TRBJ1-2; no definite D call. V lost 7 bases, J lost 8 bases, and 20 bases lay in between. The CDR3 covers 14 residues. Germline assignment: CDR1 LNHDA and CDR2 SQIVND (reference sequence). The DNA of the CDR3 is TGTGCCAGTACCTGGACGGAGGGTCGAGGCGGCTACACCTTC. Translation gives CASTWTEGRGGYTF. Full variable domain (remainder filled in from reference TRBV19 and TRBJ1-2): DGGITQSPKYLFRKEGQNVTLSCEQNLNHDAMYWYRQDPGQGLRLIYYSQIVNDFQKGDIAEGYSVSREKKESFPLTVTSAQKNPTAFYLCASTWTEGRGGYTFGSGTRLTVV.

This clonotype has ten or more counts. For the CDR3, the DNA is TGTGCCAGCAGCGGTGGACTCTCGTTGGCAGATACGCAGTATTTT. This codes for CASSGGLSLADTQYF. The rearrangement joins TRBV5-4 to TRBJ2-3, with TRBD2 as a possible D gene (5 bases). The length of the CDR3 is 15 residues. Germline lookup yields CDR1 SGHNT and CDR2 YYREEE (reference sequence). V lost 4 bases to trimming and J lost 4 bases, with 16 bases between them.

This sequence joins TRBV5-4 and TRBJ1-1; no definite D call. Germline loops: CDR1 SGHNT, CDR2 YYREEE (reference sequence). The CDR3 consists of 15 residues. V lost 0 bases and J 5 bases, leaving 14 bases between the germline ends. The CDR3 protein is CASSLGQTKRTEAFF. The CDR3 DNA reads as TGTGCCAGCAGCTTGGGTCAGACCAAAAGGACTGAAGCTTTCTTT.

On this clonotype: A far larger clone is one base from this, pointing to a likely read error. V usage is TRBV7-2 and J usage is TRBJ2-1; D is ambiguous. Germline V gene sequence: CDR1 SGHTA, CDR2 FQGNSA. This CDR3 is 16 amino acids long. The CDR3 protein is CACSASEPSSYNEQFF. For the CDR3, the DNA is TGTGCCTGCAGTGCGTCCGAACCTAGCTCCTACAATGAGCAGTTCTTC.